This T cell receptor beta chain was sequenced in a study of blood T cell repertoires in COVID-19. The overall study: Sites in the United States, Italy and Spain provided acute and convalescent COVID-19 samples. PBMCs, B-cell-depleted T cells, or T cells provided the cDNA or gDNA that made up the material.

This clone was observed a few times. V lost 4 bases to trimming and J lost 0 bases, with 2 bases between them. This CDR3 has 12 amino acids. Germline V gene lookup returns CDR1 ENHRY and CDR2 SYGVKD. In the study's own analysis: Reference gene primer amplification in the assay estimated nucleated cell counts. Generated by immunoSEQ multiplex PCR, the TCRdb table keeps only in-frame clones and is missing some. Clone size and V and J calls were adopted from that table, with D and trimming inferred from the DNA. The table records 35,000 or so clones, 80% to 90% of them present only once. J is TRBJ2-3 and V is TRBV10-3, with D unclear. This clonotype was obtained from a human donor in a cohort sampled during active or convalescent COVID-19. The donor label of this sample is uncertain. The sample taken for sequencing was peripheral blood. This CDR3 reads CAISASTDTQYF. CDR3 bases: TGTGCCATCAGTGCTAGCACAGATACGCAGTATTTT.